This is a list of T cell receptor beta chains from one sample in a study of glioma-infiltrating T cells. From the multiplex PCR reads, TCRdb called clonotypes with MiXCR, one entry per CDR3 protein. The sample lists about 180,000 distinct CDR3 sequences, roughly two fifths occurring once. Input material: glioma tissue, nonneoplastic brain tissue, or PBMCs (not recorded which). These receptors originate from a human donor with low-grade glioma or glioblastoma, undergoing nonglioma brain surgery, or in good health (not recorded which). The CDR3 runs from the conserved cysteine through the conserved F or W. The D gene is left open where the match is weak. Rows may omit the clone size; those that give it use once, few, many or a size class.

TRBV20-1	NA	TRBD2	TRBJ2-5	TGCAGTGCGCGGACTAGCGGGCAAGAGACCCAGTACTTC	CSARTSGQETQYF
TRBV6-6	many	TRBD2	TRBJ2-1	TGTGCCAGCAGTTACGGACCCATGACTAGCGACAATGAGCAGTTCTTC	CASSYGPMTSDNEQFF
TRBV20-1	NA	NA	TRBJ1-5	TGCAGTGCTATAACTGGGGAGGCGCTCCAGCATTTT	CSAITGEALQHF
TRBV5-1	NA	TRBD2	TRBJ2-5	TGCGCCAGCAGCTTGGACGTCGGGAGGGCAGAGACCCAGTACTTC	CASSLDVGRAETQYF
TRBV7-2	many	NA	TRBJ1-5	TGTGCCAGCAGCTTAGCCAGGGGACACAATCAGCCCCAGCATTTT	CASSLARGHNQPQHF
TRBV18	many	NA	TRBJ2-3	TGTGCCAGCTCACCCCAGGGACTCTACACAGATACGCAGTATTTT	CASSPQGLYTDTQYF
TRBV19	NA	NA	TRBJ2-3	TGTGCCAGTAGTATTTCCTATGGGGGCACAGATACGCAGTATTTT	CASSISYGGTDTQYF
TRBV28	NA	NA	TRBJ2-5	TGTGCCAGCAGTTTATTGGGCAGGAAGATGGACTTC	CASSLLGRKMDF
TRBV6-1	many	NA	TRBJ2-5	TGTGCCAGCAGTGAGTATTCCGTCGTCTTCGAGACCCAGTACTTC	CASSEYSVVFETQYF
TRBV14	few	NA	TRBJ2-1	TGTGCCAGCAGCCAAGGAGAGTTCGACAATGAGCAGTTCTTC	CASSQGEFDNEQFF
TRBV7-9	few	NA	TRBJ1-6	TGTGCCAGCAGGAACTTGGTAGGGGCAGGTAATTCACCCCTCCACTTT	CASRNLVGAGNSPLHF
TRBV6-1	NA	NA	TRBJ1-1	TGTGCCAGCAGTGTCGCGTCCCTGAGCACTGAAGCTTTCTTT	CASSVASLSTEAFF
TRBV11-2	NA	TRBD2	TRBJ2-7	TGTGCCAGCAGCCATACTCCGGGACTAGCGGTTTACAATGAGCAGTACTTC	CASSHTPGLAVYNEQYF
TRBV20-1	NA	NA	TRBJ1-5	TGCAGTGCTGGAGATTCAGTTGCATTCACTCAGCCCCAGCATTTT	CSAGDSVAFTQPQHF